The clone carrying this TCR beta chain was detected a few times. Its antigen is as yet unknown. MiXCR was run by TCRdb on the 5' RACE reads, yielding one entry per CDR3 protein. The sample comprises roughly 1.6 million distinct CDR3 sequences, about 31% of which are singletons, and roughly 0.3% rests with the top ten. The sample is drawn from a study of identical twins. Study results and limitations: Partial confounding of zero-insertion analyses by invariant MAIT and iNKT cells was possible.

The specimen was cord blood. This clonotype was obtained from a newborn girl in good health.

The CDR3 spells CASSPQGFYEQYF. CDR3 DNA sequence: TGCGCCAGCAGCCCCCAAGGGTTCTACGAGCAGTACTTC. V and J are TRBV4-1 and TRBJ2-4; D is uncertain. The assigned J gene may be wrong: the sequence end matches TRBJ2-7 better. The CDR3 sequence is 13 residues long. CDR1 MGHRA and CDR2 YSYEKL come from the germline V gene.